Below, 31 T cell receptor beta chains from the same sample are listed, as sequenced in a study of shared clonotypes between healthy human individuals. The repertoire was sequenced with immunoSEQ multiplex PCR; TCRdb's copy has only in-frame clones and lacks some. The sample yields roughly 2.1 million clones, 85% to 95% seen once. Naive CD8 cells, CD45RO-negative and positively selected for CCR7, excluded terminally differentiated effector memory CD45RA+ cells. Sequences were obtained from naive CD8+ T cells from PBMCs. The receptor set was obtained from a man between 18 and 29 years old in good health. Some clones in this sample may be carry-over from other donors' samples.

In regard to this clone: The sample has other DNA sequences that encode this CDR3 too. The chain combines TRBV5-6 with TRBJ1-1, with TRBD1 as a possible D gene (6 bases). CDR1 and CDR2 (germline): SGHDT, YYEEEE. V lost 4 bases to trimming and J lost 7 bases, with 11 bases between them. The CDR3 spans 12 residues. The CDR3 protein is CASSLGAREAFF. CDR3 coding DNA: TGTGCCAGCAGCCTGGGGGCCCGTGAAGCTTTCTTT. Full variable domain (remainder filled in from reference TRBV5-6 and TRBJ1-1): DAGVTQSPTHLIKTRGQQVTLRCSPKSGHDTVSWYQQALGQGPQFIFQYYEEEERQRGNFPDRFSGHQFPNYSSELNVNALLLGDSALYLCASSLGAREAFFGQGTRLTVV.

The rearrangement links TRBV6-5 to TRBJ2-7; D assignment may be TRBD1 or TRBD2 (5 bases each). Per the germline V gene, CDR1 is MNHEY and CDR2 is SVGAGI. V lost 10 bases and J lost 7, with 20 bases in between. The CDR3 is 13 amino acids. In DNA form, the CDR3 reads TGTGCCACGGCGCAGGGTGGAGGATTGGAGCAGTACTTC. This gives the protein CATAQGGGLEQYF.

The rearrangement uses TRBV28 and TRBJ1-1, with 7 bases identical to TRBD1. V shed 2 bases and J 0 bases; nucleotides not matched to a gene: 6. Germline V gives CDR1 MDHEN, CDR2 SYDVKM. The length of the CDR3 is 16 residues. CDR3 sequence (DNA): TGTGCCAGCAGTTTACTAACAGGGGACATGAACACTGAAGCTTTCTTT. Translating it yields CASSLLTGDMNTEAFF.

The rearrangement uses TRBV4-1 and TRBJ2-5; the D is unclear. The DNA end lines up better with TRBJ2-7; the J call may be wrong. The CDR3 has 15 residues. Germline loops: CDR1 MGHRA, CDR2 YSYEKL. This chain's CDR3 is CASSQVYISSDEQYF. The DNA of the CDR3 is TGCGCCAGCAGCCAAGTTTACATTTCATCCGACGAGCAGTACTTC.

The chain employs TRBV10-1 and TRBJ2-2; TRBD1 matches at 9 bases. The CDR3 consists of 17 residues. Per germline, CDR1 WNHNN and CDR2 SYGVQD (reference sequence). The J segment lost 0 bases and the V segment lost 4 bases, leaving 6 bases of the junction unmatched. This chain's CDR3 is CASSGDRASSNTGELFF. CDR3 DNA: TGCGCCAGCAGTGGGGACAGGGCAAGTTCGAACACCGGGGAGCTGTTTTTT.

The CDR3 DNA is TGTGCCAGCTCAGAGGTAGGAAGGGGCCAGCCCCAGCATTTT. Protein product: CASSEVGRGQPQHF. The chain combines TRBV25-1 with TRBJ1-5; maybe TRBD1 (5 bases). V was trimmed by 8 bases and J by 7 bases, leaving 18 bases between them. This CDR3 is 14 amino acids long. Germline values: CDR1 MGHDK, CDR2 SYGVNS.

In its sample, this clone was seen once. J is TRBJ2-7 and V is TRBV7-9; the match to TRBD1 covers 10 bases. V trimming: 0 bases; J trimming: 1 base; junction bases outside the gene matches: 3. The CDR3 length is 16 residues. The germline gives CDR1 SEHNR, CDR2 FQNEAQ (reference sequence). CDR3 residues: CASSLARTGGSYEQYF. The CDR3 DNA reads as TGTGCCAGCAGCTTAGCACGGACAGGGGGTTCCTACGAGCAGTACTTC.

J is TRBJ2-5 and V is TRBV5-1; 9 positions agree with TRBD1. With the DNA end fitting TRBJ2-7 better, the J assignment may be wrong. Germline V gives CDR1 SGHRS, CDR2 YFSETQ. This CDR3 has 16 amino acids. The CDR3 protein is CASSFPGQGFSYEQYF. The CDR3 coding sequence is TGCGCCAGCAGCTTTCCGGGACAGGGATTCTCCTACGAGCAGTACTTC.

The J gene is TRBJ1-1, the V gene TRBV7-9, with no clear D. Trimming left V 2 bases short and J 5 bases short, with 3 bases between. In germline, CDR1 is SEHNR, CDR2 FQNEAQ (reference sequence). This CDR3 region has 11 residues. This CDR3 reads CASSLPTEAFF. The CDR3 nucleotides are TGTGCCAGCAGCTTACCGACTGAAGCTTTCTTT.

The chain is built from TRBV4-2 and TRBJ2-7; 7 nucleotides line up with TRBD2. CDR1 and CDR2 (germline): LGHNA, YNFKEQ. The CDR3 extends over 13 amino acids. The junction had 1 base not matched to a gene; V was cut back by 4 bases and J by 1 base. The CDR3 DNA follows: TGTGCCAGCAGCCTGGGGGGGTCCTACGAGCAGTACTTC. It codes for CASSLGGSYEQYF.

Of note for this clone: Within the sample, other DNA sequences also encode this same CDR3. The genes are TRBV5-1 and TRBJ2-7, with 9 bases that match TRBD1. J was trimmed by 1 base and V by 4 bases; bases with no gene match: 3. The CDR3 length is 14 residues. The germline V gene has CDR1 SGHRS and CDR2 YFSETQ. This CDR3 reads CASSPGTGSYEQYF. The CDR3 nucleotides read TGCGCCAGCAGCCCCGGGACAGGGTCCTACGAGCAGTACTTC.

This clone was observed a handful of times. Other DNA sequences from this sample encode an identical CDR3 as well. The J gene is TRBJ1-3, the V gene TRBV28, with D possibly being TRBD1 (5 bases). CDR3 length: 15 amino acids. Trimming took off 6 bases at V and 4 bases at J, with 16 bases between the two ends. The V gene's germline CDR1 is MDHEN and CDR2 SYDVKM. The CDR3 is CASSPRGSGGNTIYF. CDR3 sequence (DNA): TGTGCCAGCAGCCCAAGGGGTTCCGGGGGAAACACCATATATTTT.

The rearrangement links TRBV7-9 to TRBJ2-7, with unresolved D. This CDR3 contains 13 residues. Trimming left V 5 bases short and J 2 bases short, with 10 bases between. Germline CDR1 reads SEHNR; CDR2 reads FQNEAQ (reference sequence). The CDR3 DNA follows: TGTGCCAGCAGCCCCGCATCCCCCTACGAGCAGTACTTC. Its translation is CASSPASPYEQYF. Full variable domain (missing parts from reference TRBV7-9 and TRBJ2-7): DTGVSQNPRHKITKRGQNVTFRCDPISEHNRLYWYRQTLGQGPEFLTYFQNEAQLEKSRLLSDRFSAERPKGSFSTLEIQRTEQGDSAMYLCASSPASPYEQYFGPGTRLTVT.

The chain recombines TRBV14 with TRBJ1-1; D gene unclear. CDR1 and CDR2 from the germline V gene are SGHDN and FVKESK. The CDR3 has 13 residues. V gave up 7 bases and J gave up 1 base, with 10 bases separating them. CDR3 nucleotides: TGTGCCAGCAACCCAGTCACGAACACTGAAGCTTTCTTT. This encodes CASNPVTNTEAFF.

The gene calls are TRBV30 and TRBJ1-5; 7 bases are shared with TRBD1. V lost 2 bases and J lost 8; bases outside the gene matches: 9. The CDR3 consists of 14 residues. Germline CDR1 GTSNPN, CDR2 SVGIG (reference sequence). The CDR3: CAWSRTGPTEPQHF. CDR3 DNA: TGTGCCTGGAGTCGGACAGGCCCAACGGAGCCCCAGCATTTT.

The V call is TRBV18, the J call TRBJ2-7; the match to TRBD2 covers 7 bases. The CDR3 is 16 residues long. With V trimmed by 3 bases and J by 3 bases, 11 bases remained unmatched. Germline assignment: CDR1 KGHSH and CDR2 LQKENI. The CDR3 sequence is CASSPGASGTLYEQYF. The CDR3 nucleotides are TGTGCCAGCTCACCCGGGGCTAGCGGAACCCTCTACGAGCAGTACTTC.

About this clone: Other DNA sequences of this sample code for an identical CDR3. V gene TRBV11-2 combines with J gene TRBJ2-7; no firm D call. The germline V gene has CDR1 SGHAT and CDR2 FQNNGV. V dropped 1 base and J dropped 6 bases, with 4 bases sitting between them. CDR3 size: 11 residues. The CDR3: CASSLGREQYF. In DNA, the CDR3 is TGTGCCAGCAGCTTAGGTCGCGAGCAGTACTTC.

This clone appeared a single time. V gene TRBV27 combines with J gene TRBJ1-1, with D possibly being TRBD1 (5 bases). There are 14 residues in the CDR3. From germline, CDR1 is MNHEY and CDR2 SMNVEV (reference sequence). V lost 8 bases to trimming and J lost 5 bases, with 18 bases between them. The CDR3 nucleotides are TGTGCCAGCCAATCCAGAACAGGAGGGACTGAAGCTTTCTTT. Protein sequence: CASQSRTGGTEAFF.

This chain connects TRBV4-1 to TRBJ2-7, with a weak D call TRBD2 (6 bases). Germline V CDR1 and CDR2: MGHRA, YSYEKL. CDR3 size: 16 residues. V lost 2 bases, J lost 3 bases, and 17 bases lay in between. In nucleotides, the CDR3 is TGCGCCAGCAGCCAATCTAGCGACAGACCTTTCTACGAGCAGTACTTC. This sequence encodes CASSQSSDRPFYEQYF.

The J gene is TRBJ2-5, the V gene TRBV7-9; D unresolved. Trimming took 7 bases from V and 5 from J, leaving 17 bases between them. This CDR3 contains 14 residues. In germline, CDR1 is SEHNR, CDR2 FQNEAQ (reference sequence). The CDR3 loop is CASTATGEWETQYF. The CDR3 bases are TGTGCCAGCACCGCGACGGGCGAGTGGGAGACCCAGTACTTC.

CDR3 in DNA: TGTGCCTGGAGTGTCGGTATTTTATATTCACCCCTCCACTTT. It yields the protein CAWSVGILYSPLHF. The rearrangement joins TRBV30 to TRBJ1-6; no definite D call. Germline CDR1 GTSNPN, CDR2 SVGIG (reference sequence). V was clipped by 0 bases and J by 8 bases, with 11 bases between them. The CDR3 is made up of 14 amino acids.

This rearrangement joins TRBV15 to TRBJ1-1; 11 positions match TRBD1. Looked up from germline, CDR1 is LNHNV and CDR2 is YYDKDF (reference sequence). The V gene end was trimmed by 7 bases and the J gene end by 7 bases; junction bases not matched to a gene: 8. The CDR3 loop spans 14 amino acids. The CDR3 nucleotides are TGTGCCACCACCGGGACAGGGGGTCCTGATGAAGCTTTCTTT. This sequence encodes CATTGTGGPDEAFF.

This chain connects TRBV4-3 to TRBJ2-1; 9 positions match TRBD2. CDR3 length: 15 amino acids. The germline V gene has CDR1 LGHNA and CDR2 YSLEER. With 0 bases clipped from V and 6 bases from J, the junction kept 3 bases outside the gene matches. The CDR3 region has the DNA TGCGCCAGCAGCCAAGAACTAGCGGGTAGCAATGAGCAGTTCTTC. Amino acids: CASSQELAGSNEQFF.

V and J are TRBV7-9 and TRBJ1-3; D is uncertain. CDR1 is SEHNR and CDR2 is FQNEAQ in the germline V gene (reference sequence). The CDR3 has 15 amino acids. Trimming removed 6 bases at V and 2 bases at J, with 14 bases between. Here the CDR3 reads CASSSDDWTGNTIYF. CDR3 bases: TGTGCCAGCAGTTCAGACGATTGGACTGGAAACACCATATATTTT.

The chain uses TRBV18 and TRBJ2-2; no clear D gene. CDR1 KGHSH and CDR2 LQKENI come from the germline V gene. Trimming pared 2 bases from V and 6 bases from J, leaving 16 bases between. The CDR3 runs to 16 residues. The CDR3 DNA is TGTGCCAGCTCACCAGGGCAAAGACAAGTTCCCGGGGAGCTGTTTTTT. Its protein is CASSPGQRQVPGELFF. Complete variable domain (other parts from reference TRBV18 and TRBJ2-2): NAGVMQNPRHLVRRRGQEARLRCSPMKGHSHVYWYRQLPEEGLKFMVYLQKENIIDESGMPKERFSAEFPKEGPSILRIQQVVRGDSAAYFCASSPGQRQVPGELFFGEGSRLTVL.

V gene TRBV2 combines with J gene TRBJ1-1; D is ambiguous. The CDR3 spans 15 residues. From germline, CDR1 is SNHLY and CDR2 FYNNEI. Trimming shortened V by 2 bases and J by 4 bases, and 14 bases separated the two germline ends. The CDR3 loop is CASSELPTMGTEAFF. The CDR3 nucleotides are TGTGCCAGCAGTGAACTCCCTACGATGGGCACTGAAGCTTTCTTT. Full variable domain (missing parts from reference TRBV2 and TRBJ1-1): EPEVTQTPSHQVTQMGQEVILRCVPISNHLYFYWYRQILGQKVEFLVSFYNNEISEKSEIFDDQFSVERPDGSNFTLKIRSTKLEDSAMYFCASSELPTMGTEAFFGQGTRLTVV.

This chain links TRBV7-8 with TRBJ2-2; D unresolved. The germline gives CDR1 SGHVS, CDR2 FQNEAQ. Trimming stripped 2 bases from V and 4 bases from J, with 11 bases between. This CDR3 is built from 15 residues. The CDR3 sequence: CASSLTGPGTGELFF. CDR3 in DNA: TGTGCCAGCAGCTTAACCGGGCCGGGCACCGGGGAGCTGTTTTTT.

The chain is built from TRBV28 and TRBJ1-5; D ambiguous. The CDR3 is 15 amino acids. The germline gives CDR1 MDHEN, CDR2 SYDVKM. V lost 3 bases and J lost 4, with 13 bases in between. This chain's CDR3 is CASSLTGTRNQPQHF. The CDR3 DNA reads as TGTGCCAGCAGTTTGACCGGTACGAGAAATCAGCCCCAGCATTTT.

The chain couples TRBV2 to TRBJ2-5; TRBD1 is a possible D gene (5 bases). The germline V gene has CDR1 SNHLY and CDR2 FYNNEI. The CDR3 contains 16 residues. Trimming cost V 6 bases and J 5 bases, with 22 bases left between them. This chain's CDR3 is CASSQGVSRAGETQYF. The CDR3 nucleotides read TGTGCCAGCAGCCAAGGGGTTAGTCGTGCCGGGGAGACCCAGTACTTC.

The chain is built from TRBV4-3 and TRBJ2-2; the match to TRBD2 covers 7 bases. V gave up 0 bases and J gave up 5 bases; unmatched junction bases: 3. The CDR3 spans 15 residues. CDR1 and CDR2 (germline): LGHNA, YSLEER. CDR3 bases: TGCGCCAGCAGCCAAGATAGGGACTATACCGGGGAGCTGTTTTTT. Protein sequence: CASSQDRDYTGELFF.

The gene calls are TRBV27 and TRBJ2-3; TRBD2 matches at 8 bases. CDR3 size: 16 residues. With 1 base clipped from V and 3 bases from J, the junction kept 6 bases outside the gene matches. From germline, CDR1 is MNHEY and CDR2 SMNVEV (reference sequence). This CDR3 is CASSLFVASGTDTQYF. CDR3 bases: TGTGCCAGCAGTTTATTTGTGGCTAGCGGGACAGATACGCAGTATTTT.